The 5 T cell receptor beta chains given below trace back to one sample, sequenced in a study of shared clonotypes between healthy human individuals. Some clones are missing from TCRdb's copy, which holds only in-frame ones; the method was immunoSEQ multiplex PCR. The sample records some 1,600,000 clones, 95% to 99% being singletons. The sequencing input was naive CD4+ T cells sorted from blood. Subset: CD45RA+ positively selected. These receptors all come from a man aged 30-40 years in good health.

The chain couples TRBV7-9 to TRBJ1-3; possible D gene TRBD1, 5 bases. V was pared by 5 bases and J by 1 base, with 24 bases between. Germline V gives CDR1 SEHNR, CDR2 FQNEAQ (reference sequence). The CDR3 is 19 residues long. The DNA for the CDR3 is TGTGCCAGCAGCCCTGGGGCCTCTATACCATCCCCTTCTGGAAACACCATATATTTT. Translated: CASSPGASIPSPSGNTIYF.

Written as DNA, the CDR3 is TGTGCCAGTAGTATATTGGCACAGAGTACCGGGGAGCTGTTTTTT. Translating gives CASSILAQSTGELFF. V gene TRBV19 combines with J gene TRBJ2-2; D ambiguous. Germline CDR1 is LNHDA and CDR2 is SQIVND (reference sequence). CDR3 length equals 15 residues. Trimming took off 2 bases at V and 5 bases at J, with 12 bases between the two ends.

The chain links TRBV5-1 to TRBJ2-1, with D possibly being TRBD2 (5 bases). The V gene lost 5 bases and the J gene lost 7 bases, with 22 bases spanning the gap. CDR1 and CDR2 (germline): SGHRS, YFSETQ. The CDR3 runs to 16 residues. DNA for the CDR3: TGCGCCAGCAGACCGAATACCGGGCCTCCGGGAAATGAGCAGTTCTTC. Protein sequence: CASRPNTGPPGNEQFF. Variable domain in full (rest from reference TRBV5-1 and TRBJ2-1): KAGVTQTPRYLIKTRGQQVTLSCSPISGHRSVSWYQQTPGQGLQFLFEYFSETQRNKGNFPGRFSGRQFSNSRSEMNVSTLELGDSALYLCASRPNTGPPGNEQFFGPGTRLTVL.

This clone has only a few counts. V usage is TRBV5-5 and J usage is TRBJ2-7; 7 positions match TRBD1. V was pared by 4 bases and J by 4 bases, with 17 bases of the junction left unmatched. The CDR3 is made up of 17 amino acids. CDR1 and CDR2 (germline): SGHKS, YYEKEE (reference sequence). The CDR3 DNA sequence: TGTGCCAGCAGCCGGGACAGCTGGGTACCTTCCCGGTACGAGCAGTACTTC. Its translation is CASSRDSWVPSRYEQYF.

J is TRBJ2-1 and V is TRBV5-4; the D is unclear. Germline CDR1 and CDR2: SGHNT and YYREEE (reference sequence). This CDR3 has 12 residues. The V end was cut by 2 bases, the J end by 9 bases, with 9 bases between. The chain's CDR3 is CASSFSRVEQFF. CDR3 DNA sequence: TGTGCCAGCAGCTTTTCTAGAGTTGAGCAGTTCTTC.